This note documents a single T cell receptor beta chain sequence. Its antigen is unknown. This specimen belongs to a study of T-cell memory formation after mild COVID-19. Study summary: Clusters were largely donor specific. Study observations and caveats: A second wave of clones peaked on day 37, and their SARS-CoV-2 specificity went unconfirmed. Contracting clones localized mainly to CM and EM when CD4+ and mainly to EMRA when CD8+.

TCRdb reprocessed the 5' RACE reads via MiXCR and lists one record per CDR3 protein. Counted here are roughly 410,000 distinct CDR3 sequences, 24% occurring once; the ten biggest clones make up around 9.5%. This CDR3 contains 14 residues. CDR1 and CDR2 (germline): MNHEY, SMNVEV (reference sequence). The rearrangement uses TRBV27 and TRBJ1-1; no firm D call. The sequence was obtained from an adult woman who had mild COVID-19 (a few samples of this study predate the infection). Cell type and time point are not known. The sample comprised PBMCs or a T cell subset sorted from them (not recorded which). CDR3 sequence: CARAGAHSNTEAFF. In DNA form, the CDR3 reads TGTGCGAGGGCAGGTGCCCACTCGAACACTGAAGCTTTCTTT.